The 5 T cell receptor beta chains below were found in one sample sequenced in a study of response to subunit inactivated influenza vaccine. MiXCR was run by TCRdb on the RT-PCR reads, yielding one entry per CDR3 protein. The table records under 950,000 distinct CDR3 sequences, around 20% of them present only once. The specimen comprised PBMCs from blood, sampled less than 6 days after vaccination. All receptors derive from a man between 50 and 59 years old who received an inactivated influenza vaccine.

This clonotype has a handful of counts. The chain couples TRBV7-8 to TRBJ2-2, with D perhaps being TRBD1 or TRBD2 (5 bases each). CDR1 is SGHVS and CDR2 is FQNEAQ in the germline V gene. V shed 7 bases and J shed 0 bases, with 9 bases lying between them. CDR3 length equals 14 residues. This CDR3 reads CASIEGPNTGELFF. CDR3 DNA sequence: TGTGCCAGCATAGAGGGGCCGAACACCGGGGAGCTGTTTTTT.

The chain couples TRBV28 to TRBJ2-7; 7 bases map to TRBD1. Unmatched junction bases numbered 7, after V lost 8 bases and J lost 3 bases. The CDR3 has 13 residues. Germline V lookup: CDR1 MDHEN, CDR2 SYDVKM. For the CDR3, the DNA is TGTGCCAGCTGCTTCCGGGACAGCTACGAGCAGTACTTC. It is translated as CASCFRDSYEQYF.

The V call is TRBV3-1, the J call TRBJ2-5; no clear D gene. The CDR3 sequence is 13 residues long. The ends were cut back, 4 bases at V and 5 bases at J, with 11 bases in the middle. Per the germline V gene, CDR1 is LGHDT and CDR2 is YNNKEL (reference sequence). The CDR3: CASSRPSVETQYF. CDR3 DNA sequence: TGTGCCAGCAGCCGACCCTCCGTTGAGACCCAGTACTTC.

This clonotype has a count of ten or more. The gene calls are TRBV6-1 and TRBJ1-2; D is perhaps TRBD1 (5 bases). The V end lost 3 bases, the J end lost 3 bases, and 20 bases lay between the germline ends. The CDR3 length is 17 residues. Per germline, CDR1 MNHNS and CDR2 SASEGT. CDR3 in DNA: TGTGCCAGCAGTGACCAGGGCATGGCAAGGGCCTACTATGGCTACACCTTC. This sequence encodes CASSDQGMARAYYGYTF.

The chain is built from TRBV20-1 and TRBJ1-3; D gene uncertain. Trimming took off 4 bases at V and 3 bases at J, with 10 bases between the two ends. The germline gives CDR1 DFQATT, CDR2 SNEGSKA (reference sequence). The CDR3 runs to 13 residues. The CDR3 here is CSAIREGGNTIYF. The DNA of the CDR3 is TGCAGTGCTATTAGGGAGGGTGGAAACACCATATATTTT.